This T cell receptor (beta chain) comes out of a study of OX40 agonist ivuxolimab in advanced cancers. Study-wide background: Patients received ivuxolimab, an agonistic anti-OX40 (CD134) antibody.

In the case of this clone: Its cognate antigen is unknown.

General study findings and limits: At 0.1 to 3.0 mg/kg, clonal expansion of CD4+ and CD8+ blood T cells had occurred by week 6.

People who had autoimmune disease history or systemic immunosuppression were excluded. Peripheral blood came from all dose cohorts at three timepoints. The data were produced by immunoSEQ multiplex PCR, yet TCRdb's version contains in-frame clones alone and is incomplete. The repertoire holds 70,000 to 95,000 clones, 70% to 90% seen once, with approximately 2.8% in the top ten. The V gene end was trimmed by 5 bases and the J gene end by 3 bases; junction bases not matched to a gene: 6. This CDR3 has 15 amino acids. The germline V gene encodes CDR1 MNHNS and CDR2 SASEGT. The gene calls are TRBV6-1 and TRBJ2-7; TRBD1 matches at 11 bases. The source is an adult with an advanced solid tumor such as melanoma, head and neck, liver or kidney cancer. This specimen consisted of CD4+ or CD8+ T cells sorted from blood, obtained in a trial of the OX40 agonist ivuxolimab. The CDR3 DNA is TGTGCCAGCAGTCGTACCGGGACAGGGGGCTACGAGCAGTACTTC. It translates to CASSRTGTGGYEQYF.